Here is one TCR beta chain with its context. Germline CDR1 is SEHNR and CDR2 is FQNEAQ (reference sequence). CDR3 size: 14 residues. The V and J ends lost 5 bases and 4 bases respectively, with 12 bases between them. These data originate in a study of cytomegalovirus exposure and HLA in healthy donors. In the study overall: From HLA-typed donors, an early data release held approximately 85 million unique TCRs.

PCR employed 60 Vbeta and 13 Jbeta primers. The protocol was immunoSEQ multiplex PCR, while the TCRdb copy is restricted to in-frame clones and leaves out a portion. The sample has 80,000 or so clones, about two thirds seen once. The receptor was derived from a man aged 25 to 45 in good health and CMV-seropositive. Sequencing was done on a sample of PBMCs. J is TRBJ2-1 and V is TRBV7-9; D not certain. The CDR3 DNA is TGTGCCAGCAGCCCAAACTCCGATTACAATGAGCAGTTCTTC. Protein product: CASSPNSDYNEQFF.